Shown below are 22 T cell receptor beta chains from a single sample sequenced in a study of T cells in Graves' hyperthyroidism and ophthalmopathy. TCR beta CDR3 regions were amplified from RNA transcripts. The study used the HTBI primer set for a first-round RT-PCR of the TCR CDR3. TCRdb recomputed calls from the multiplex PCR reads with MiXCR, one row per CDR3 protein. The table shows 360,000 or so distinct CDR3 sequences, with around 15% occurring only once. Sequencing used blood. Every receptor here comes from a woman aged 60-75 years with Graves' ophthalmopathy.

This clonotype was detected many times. The CDR3 loop reads CASKPLTGDGETQYF. In nucleotides, the CDR3 is TGTGCCAGCAAACCTCTAACAGGGGACGGGGAGACCCAGTACTTC. This rearrangement joins TRBV2 to TRBJ2-5; 7 nucleotides match TRBD1. There are 15 residues in the CDR3. Losses at the gene ends were 7 bases for V and 5 bases for J; bases not matched to a gene: 13. Germline V gene sequence: CDR1 SNHLY, CDR2 FYNNEI.

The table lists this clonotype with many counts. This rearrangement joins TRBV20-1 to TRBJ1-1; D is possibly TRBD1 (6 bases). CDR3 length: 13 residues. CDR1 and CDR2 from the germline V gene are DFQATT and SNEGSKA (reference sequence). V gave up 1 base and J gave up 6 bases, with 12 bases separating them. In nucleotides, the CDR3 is TGCAGTGCTAGAGTAATAGGGGGTGCTGAAGCTTTCTTT. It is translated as CSARVIGGAEAFF.

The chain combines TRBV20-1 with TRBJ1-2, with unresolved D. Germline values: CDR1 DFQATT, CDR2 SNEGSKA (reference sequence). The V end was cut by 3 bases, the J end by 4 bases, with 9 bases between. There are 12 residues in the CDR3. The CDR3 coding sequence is TGCAGTGCTAGGTTTCAGGTCTATGGCTACACCTTC. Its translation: CSARFQVYGYTF.

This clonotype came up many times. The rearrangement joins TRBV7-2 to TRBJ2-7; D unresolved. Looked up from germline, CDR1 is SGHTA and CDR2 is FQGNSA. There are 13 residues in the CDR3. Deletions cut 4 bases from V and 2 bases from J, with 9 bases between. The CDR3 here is CASSSQVTYEQYF. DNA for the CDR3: TGTGCCAGCAGCTCTCAGGTGACCTACGAGCAGTACTTC.

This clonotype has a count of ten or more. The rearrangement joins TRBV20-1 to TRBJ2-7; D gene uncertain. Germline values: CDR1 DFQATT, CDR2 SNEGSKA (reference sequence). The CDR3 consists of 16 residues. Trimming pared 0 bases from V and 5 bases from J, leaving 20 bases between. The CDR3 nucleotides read TGCAGTGCTAGAGATCAGGCCGCGAGTCTCGCGGACGAGCAGTACTTC. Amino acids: CSARDQAASLADEQYF.

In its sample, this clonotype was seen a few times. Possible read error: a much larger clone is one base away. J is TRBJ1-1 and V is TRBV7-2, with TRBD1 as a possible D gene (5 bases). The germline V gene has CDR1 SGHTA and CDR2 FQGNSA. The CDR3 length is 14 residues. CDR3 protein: CASILASRAGEAFF. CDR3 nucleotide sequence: TGTGCCAGCATCTTAGCCAGCAGGGCTGGTGAAGCTTTCTTT.

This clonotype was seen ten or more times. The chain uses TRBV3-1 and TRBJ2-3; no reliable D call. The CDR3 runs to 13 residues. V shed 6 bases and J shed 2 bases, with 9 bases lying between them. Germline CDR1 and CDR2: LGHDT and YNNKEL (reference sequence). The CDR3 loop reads CASRPGPTDTQYF. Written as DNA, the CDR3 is TGTGCCAGCAGACCCGGGCCCACAGATACGCAGTATTTT.

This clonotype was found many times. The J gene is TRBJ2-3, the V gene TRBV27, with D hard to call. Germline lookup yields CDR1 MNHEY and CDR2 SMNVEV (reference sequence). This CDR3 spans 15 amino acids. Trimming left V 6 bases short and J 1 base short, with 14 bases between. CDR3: CASSLTRFRTDTQYF. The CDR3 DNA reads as TGTGCCAGCAGCCTTACAAGGTTTCGCACAGATACGCAGTATTTT.

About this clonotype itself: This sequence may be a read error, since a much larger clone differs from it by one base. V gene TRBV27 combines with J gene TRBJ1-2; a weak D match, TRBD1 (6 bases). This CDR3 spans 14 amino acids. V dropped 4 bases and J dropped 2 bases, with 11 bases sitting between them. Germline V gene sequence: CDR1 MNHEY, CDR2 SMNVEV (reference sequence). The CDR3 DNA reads TGTGCCAGCAGTTCGGACAGAAGCAACTATGGCTACACCTTC. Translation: CASSSDRSNYGYTF.

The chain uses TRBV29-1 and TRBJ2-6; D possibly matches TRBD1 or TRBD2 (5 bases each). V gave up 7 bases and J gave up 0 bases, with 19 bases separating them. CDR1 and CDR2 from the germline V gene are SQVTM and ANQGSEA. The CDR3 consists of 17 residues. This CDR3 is CSAQARESHSGANVLTF. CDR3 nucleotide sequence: TGCAGCGCCCAGGCCAGGGAGTCCCACTCTGGGGCCAACGTCCTGACTTTC.

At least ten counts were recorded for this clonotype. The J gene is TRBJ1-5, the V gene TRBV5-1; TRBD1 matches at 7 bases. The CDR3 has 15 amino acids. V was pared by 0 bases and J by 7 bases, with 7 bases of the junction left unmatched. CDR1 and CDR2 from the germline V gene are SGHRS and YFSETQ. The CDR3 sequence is CASSLDRAGGQPQHF. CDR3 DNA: TGCGCCAGCAGCTTGGATAGGGCAGGGGGACAGCCCCAGCATTTT.

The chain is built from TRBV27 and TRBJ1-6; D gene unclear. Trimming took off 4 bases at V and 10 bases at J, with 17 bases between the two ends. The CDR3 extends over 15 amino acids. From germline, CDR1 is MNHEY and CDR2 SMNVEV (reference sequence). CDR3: CASSSWKSDRSPLHF. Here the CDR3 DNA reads TGTGCCAGCAGTTCATGGAAGAGCGACCGGTCACCCCTCCACTTT.

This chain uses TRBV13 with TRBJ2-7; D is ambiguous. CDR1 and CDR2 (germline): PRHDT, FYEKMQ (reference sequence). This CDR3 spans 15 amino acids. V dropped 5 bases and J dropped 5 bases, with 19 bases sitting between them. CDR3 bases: TGTGCCAGCAGCGCCCTGAGAGAAGTCGCCAACGAGCAGTACTTC. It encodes CASSALREVANEQYF.

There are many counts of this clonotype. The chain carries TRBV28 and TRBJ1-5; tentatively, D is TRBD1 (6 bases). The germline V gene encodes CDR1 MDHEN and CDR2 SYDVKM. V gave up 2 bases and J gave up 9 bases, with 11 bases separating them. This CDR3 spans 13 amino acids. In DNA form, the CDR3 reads TGTGCCAGCAGTTTAGGGGGGGGGCCGCCCCAGCATTTT. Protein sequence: CASSLGGGPPQHF.

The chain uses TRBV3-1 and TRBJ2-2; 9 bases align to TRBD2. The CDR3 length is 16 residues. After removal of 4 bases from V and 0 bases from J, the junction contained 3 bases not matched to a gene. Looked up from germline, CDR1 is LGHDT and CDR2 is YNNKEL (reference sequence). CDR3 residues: CASSLTSGSNTGELFF. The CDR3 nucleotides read TGTGCCAGCAGCCTTACTAGCGGGTCGAACACCGGGGAGCTGTTTTTT.

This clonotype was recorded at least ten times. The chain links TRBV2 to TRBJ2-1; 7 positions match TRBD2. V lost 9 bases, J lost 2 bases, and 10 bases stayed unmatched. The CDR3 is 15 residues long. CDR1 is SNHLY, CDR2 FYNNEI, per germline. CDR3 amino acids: CARKTSDSPYNEQFF. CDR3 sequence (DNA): TGTGCCAGGAAAACTAGCGACAGTCCCTACAATGAGCAGTTCTTC. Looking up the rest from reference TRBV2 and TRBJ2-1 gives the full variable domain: EPEVTQTPSHQVTQMGQEVILRCVPISNHLYFYWYRQILGQKVEFLVSFYNNEISEKSEIFDDQFSVERPDGSNFTLKIRSTKLEDSAMYFCARKTSDSPYNEQFFGPGTRLTVL.

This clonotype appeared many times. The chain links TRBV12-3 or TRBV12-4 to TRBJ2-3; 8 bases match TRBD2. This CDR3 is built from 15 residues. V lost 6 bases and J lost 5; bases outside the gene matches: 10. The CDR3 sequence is CASSREAGAVDTQYF. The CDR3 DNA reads TGTGCCAGCAGCAGAGAAGCGGGAGCCGTAGATACGCAGTATTTT.

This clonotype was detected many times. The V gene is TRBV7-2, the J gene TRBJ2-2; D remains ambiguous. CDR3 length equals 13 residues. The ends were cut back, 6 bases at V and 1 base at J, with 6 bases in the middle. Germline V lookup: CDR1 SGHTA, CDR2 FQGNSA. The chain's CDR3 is CASSTQNTGELFF. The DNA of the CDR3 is TGTGCCAGCAGTACCCAGAACACCGGGGAGCTGTTTTTT.

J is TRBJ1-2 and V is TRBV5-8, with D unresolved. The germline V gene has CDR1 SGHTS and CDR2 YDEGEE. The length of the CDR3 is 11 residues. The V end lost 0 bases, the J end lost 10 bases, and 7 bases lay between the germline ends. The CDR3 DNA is TGTGCCAGCAGCTTGGGGGTACACTACACCTTC. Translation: CASSLGVHYTF.

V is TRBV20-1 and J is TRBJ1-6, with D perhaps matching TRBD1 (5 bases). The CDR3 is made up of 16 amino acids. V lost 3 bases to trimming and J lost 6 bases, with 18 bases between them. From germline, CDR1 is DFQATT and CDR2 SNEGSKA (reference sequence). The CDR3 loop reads CSASWGQILSNSPLHF. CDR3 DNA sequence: TGCAGTGCTAGCTGGGGCCAAATTTTATCTAATTCACCCCTCCACTTT.

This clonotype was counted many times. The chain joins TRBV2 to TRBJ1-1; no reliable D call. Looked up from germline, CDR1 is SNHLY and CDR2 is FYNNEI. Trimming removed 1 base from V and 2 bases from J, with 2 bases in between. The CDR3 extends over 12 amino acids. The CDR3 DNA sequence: TGTGCCAGCAGTGAAGGTAACACTGAAGCTTTCTTT. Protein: CASSEGNTEAFF.

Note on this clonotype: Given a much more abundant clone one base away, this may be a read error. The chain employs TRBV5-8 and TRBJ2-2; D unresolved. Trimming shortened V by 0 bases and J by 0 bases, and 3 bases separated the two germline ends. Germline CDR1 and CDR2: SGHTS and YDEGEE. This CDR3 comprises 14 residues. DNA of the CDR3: TGTGCCAGCAGCTTGGCACCGAACACCGGGGAGCTGTTTTTT. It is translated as CASSLAPNTGELFF. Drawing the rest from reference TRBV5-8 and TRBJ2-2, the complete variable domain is EAGVTQSPTHLIKTRGQQATLRCSPISGHTSVYWYQQALGLGLQFLLWYDEGEERNRGNFPPRFSGRQFPNYSSELNVNALELEDSALYLCASSLAPNTGELFFGEGSRLTVL.